These 6 T cell receptor beta chains originate from one sample sequenced in a study of blood T cell repertoires in COVID-19. Sequencing used immunoSEQ multiplex PCR; TCRdb keeps in-frame clones, though not all of them. The data contain roughly 330,000 clones, about 90% of them seen just once; the ten biggest clones take up 5.3%. Sequenced sample: PBMCs or T cells enriched from blood (not recorded which). These receptor sequences come from a woman aged 25 to 45 who had recovered from COVID-19.

About this clone itself: Different DNA sequences within this sample yield the same CDR3. Here the CDR3 reads CASSLRGQSTDTQYF. CDR3 coding DNA: TGTGCCAGCAGCTTAAGAGGACAGAGCACAGATACGCAGTATTTT. The genes are TRBV7-2 and TRBJ2-3; possibly TRBD1 for D (6 bases). The germline V and J ends were trimmed by 2 bases and 0 bases, with 9 bases remaining between them. Looked up from germline, CDR1 is SGHTA and CDR2 is FQGNSA. There are 15 residues in the CDR3.

The chain combines TRBV19 with TRBJ1-4, with D unclear. The CDR3 extends over 13 amino acids. The germline V and J ends were trimmed by 0 bases and 7 bases, with 6 bases remaining between them. The germline gives CDR1 LNHDA, CDR2 SQIVND (reference sequence). The CDR3, as DNA: TGTGCCAGTAGTATAGATCGGTCTGAAAAACTGTTTTTT. Protein sequence: CASSIDRSEKLFF. The variable domain in full, with the rest retrieved from reference TRBV19 and TRBJ1-4, is DGGITQSPKYLFRKEGQNVTLSCEQNLNHDAMYWYRQDPGQGLRLIYYSQIVNDFQKGDIAEGYSVSREKKESFPLTVTSAQKNPTAFYLCASSIDRSEKLFFGSGTQLSVL.

CDR3 coding DNA: TGTGCCAGCAAACTTACCGAGACCCAGTACTTC. It codes for CASKLTETQYF. The rearrangement uses TRBV11-1 and TRBJ2-5; no firm D call. The CDR3 spans 11 residues. The germline V and J ends were trimmed by 7 bases and 5 bases, with 8 bases remaining between them. Germline V CDR1 and CDR2: SGHAT, FQDESV (reference sequence).

The chain recombines TRBV7-8 with TRBJ1-6; 9 bases align to TRBD1. This CDR3 has 15 residues. Trimming took 5 bases from V and 7 from J; bases not matched to a gene: 6. Germline V CDR1 and CDR2: SGHVS, FQNEAQ. The CDR3 sequence: CASSTRDRVNSPLHF. CDR3 DNA: TGTGCCAGCAGCACTCGGGACAGGGTGAATTCACCCCTCCACTTT. Complete variable domain (other parts from reference TRBV7-8 and TRBJ1-6): GAGVSQSPRYKVAKRGQDVALRCDPISGHVSLFWYQQALGQGPEFLTYFQNEAQLDKSGLPSDRFFAERPEGSVSTLKIQRTQQEDSAVYLCASSTRDRVNSPLHFGNGTRLTVT.

There are a few counts of this clone. For the CDR3, the DNA is TGCGCCAGCAGCCAGGACAGCCAGGGGGAAAAACTGTTTTTT. Its protein product is CASSQDSQGEKLFF. The genes are TRBV5-1 and TRBJ1-4, with a tentative D call TRBD1 (6 bases). The CDR3 is made up of 14 amino acids. The germline V gene encodes CDR1 SGHRS and CDR2 YFSETQ. Deletions cut 4 bases from V and 8 bases from J, with 15 bases between.

With respect to this clone: A far larger clone is off by one base, so a read error is likely. The chain employs TRBV23-1 and TRBJ1-1; D might be TRBD1 (5 bases). TRBV23-1 is flagged as an ORF with uncertain function. V was cut by 6 bases and J by 4 bases, with 6 bases left in between. This CDR3 is 11 amino acids long. CDR3 region: CASRQGTEAFF. CDR3 coding DNA: TGCGCCAGCAGGCAGGGCACTGAAGCTTTCTTT.